This T cell receptor (beta chain) derives from a study of shared clonotypes between healthy human individuals. General study points: Deeper or shallower sequencing was expected to change how clonotypes are shared among donors.

Only in-frame clones appear in the TCRdb table, and some are missing; sequencing was by immunoSEQ multiplex PCR. Of over a million clones listed, roughly 96% are singletons. The CDR3 length is 16 residues. Trimming left V 3 bases short and J 2 bases short, with 16 bases between. CDR1 is LNHDA, CDR2 SQIVND, per germline (reference sequence). Of note for this clone: Its specificity is not known.

Material: naive CD4+ T cells sorted from blood. The subset is: CD45RA+ positively selected. The source of this sequence is a man in his thirties or forties in good health. V is TRBV19 and J is TRBJ2-5; possibly TRBD2 for D (7 bases). The CDR3 spells CASSIAGALGQETQYF. As DNA, the CDR3 is TGTGCCAGTAGTATTGCGGGGGCGCTGGGGCAAGAGACCCAGTACTTC.